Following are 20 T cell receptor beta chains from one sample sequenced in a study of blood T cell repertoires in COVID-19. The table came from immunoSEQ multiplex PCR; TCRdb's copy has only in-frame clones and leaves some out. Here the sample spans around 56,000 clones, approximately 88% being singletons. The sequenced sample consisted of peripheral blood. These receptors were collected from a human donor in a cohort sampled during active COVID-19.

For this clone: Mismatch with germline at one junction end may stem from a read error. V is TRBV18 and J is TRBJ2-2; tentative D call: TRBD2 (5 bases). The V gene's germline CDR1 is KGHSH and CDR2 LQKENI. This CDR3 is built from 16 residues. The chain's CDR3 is CASSPPNGGDTGELFF. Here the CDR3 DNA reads TGTGCCAGCTCTCCACCTAACGGAGGTGACACCGGGGAGCTGTTTTTT.

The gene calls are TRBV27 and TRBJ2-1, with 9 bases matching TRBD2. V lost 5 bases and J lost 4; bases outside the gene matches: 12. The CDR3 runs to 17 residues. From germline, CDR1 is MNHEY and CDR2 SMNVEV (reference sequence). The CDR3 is CASSPPLKTSGYNEQFF. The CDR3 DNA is TGTGCCAGCAGTCCCCCACTAAAAACTAGCGGGTACAATGAGCAGTTCTTC.

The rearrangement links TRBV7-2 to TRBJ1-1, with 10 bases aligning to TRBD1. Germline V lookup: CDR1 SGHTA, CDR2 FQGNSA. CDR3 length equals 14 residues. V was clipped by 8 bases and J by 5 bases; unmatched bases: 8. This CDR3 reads CASSRQGAKTEAFF. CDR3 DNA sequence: TGTGCCAGCTCTCGACAGGGGGCCAAGACTGAAGCTTTCTTT. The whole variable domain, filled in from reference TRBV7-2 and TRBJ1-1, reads GAGVSQSPSNKVTEKGKDVELRCDPISGHTALYWYRQSLGQGLEFLIYFQGNSAPDKSGLPSDRFSAERTGGSVSTLTIQRTQQEDSAVYLCASSRQGAKTEAFFGQGTRLTVV.

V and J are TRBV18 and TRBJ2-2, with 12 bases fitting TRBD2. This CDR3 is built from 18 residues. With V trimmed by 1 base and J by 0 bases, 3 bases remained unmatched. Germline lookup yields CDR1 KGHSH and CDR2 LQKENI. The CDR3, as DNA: TGTGCCAGCTCACCACTCCTAGCGGGGGGGCCGAACACCGGGGAGCTGTTTTTT. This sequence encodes CASSPLLAGGPNTGELFF.

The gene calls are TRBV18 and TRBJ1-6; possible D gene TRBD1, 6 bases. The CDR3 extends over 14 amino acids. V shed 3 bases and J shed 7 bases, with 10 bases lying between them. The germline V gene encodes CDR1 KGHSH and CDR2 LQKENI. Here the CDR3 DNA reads TGTGCCAGCTCACCTCGGACAGAGAATTCACCCCTCCACTTT. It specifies CASSPRTENSPLHF.

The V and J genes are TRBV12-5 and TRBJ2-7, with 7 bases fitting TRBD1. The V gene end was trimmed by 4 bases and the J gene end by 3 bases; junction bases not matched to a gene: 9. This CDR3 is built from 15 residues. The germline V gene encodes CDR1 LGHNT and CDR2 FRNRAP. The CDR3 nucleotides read TGTGCTAGTGGTTCAAGACAGGGTCCAAACTACGAGCAGTACTTC. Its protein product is CASGSRQGPNYEQYF.

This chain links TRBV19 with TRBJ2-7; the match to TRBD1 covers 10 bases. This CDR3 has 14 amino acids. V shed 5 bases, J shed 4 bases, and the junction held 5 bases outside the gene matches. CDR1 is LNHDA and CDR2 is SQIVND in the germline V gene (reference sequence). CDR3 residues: CASSFPGQGYEQYF. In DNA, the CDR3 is TGTGCCAGTAGTTTCCCGGGACAGGGGTACGAGCAGTACTTC.

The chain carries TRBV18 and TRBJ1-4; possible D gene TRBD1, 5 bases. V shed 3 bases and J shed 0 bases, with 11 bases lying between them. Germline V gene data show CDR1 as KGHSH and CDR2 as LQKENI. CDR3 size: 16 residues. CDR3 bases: TGTGCCAGCTCACCGGGCAGCAGGGCAACTAATGAAAAACTGTTTTTT. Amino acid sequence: CASSPGSRATNEKLFF.

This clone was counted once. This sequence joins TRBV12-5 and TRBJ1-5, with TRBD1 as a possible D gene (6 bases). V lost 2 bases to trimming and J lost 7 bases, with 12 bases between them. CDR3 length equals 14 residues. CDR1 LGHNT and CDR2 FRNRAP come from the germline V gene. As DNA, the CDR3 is TGTGCTAGTGGTTTGTCAGGGGTTGGGCAGCCCCAGCATTTT. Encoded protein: CASGLSGVGQPQHF.

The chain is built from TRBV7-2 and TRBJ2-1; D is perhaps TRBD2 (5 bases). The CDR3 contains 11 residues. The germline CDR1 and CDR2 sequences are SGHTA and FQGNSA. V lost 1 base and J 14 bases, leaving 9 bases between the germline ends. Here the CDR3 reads CASSLGAAKFF. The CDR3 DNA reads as TGTGCCAGCAGCTTAGGAGCGGCGAAGTTCTTC.

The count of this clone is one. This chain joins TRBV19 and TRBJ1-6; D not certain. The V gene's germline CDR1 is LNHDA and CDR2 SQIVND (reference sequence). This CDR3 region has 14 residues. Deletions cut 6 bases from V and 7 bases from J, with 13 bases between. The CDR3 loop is CASSRGLMNSPLHF. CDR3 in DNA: TGTGCCAGTAGCCGTGGACTTATGAATTCACCCCTCCACTTT.

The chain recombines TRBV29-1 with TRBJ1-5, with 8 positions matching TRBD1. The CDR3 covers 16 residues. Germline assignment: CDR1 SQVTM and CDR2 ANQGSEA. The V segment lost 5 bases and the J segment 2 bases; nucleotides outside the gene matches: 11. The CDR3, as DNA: TGCAGCGTTACAACAGGGGGGCTAGGGGGCAATCAGCCCCAGCATTTT. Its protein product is CSVTTGGLGGNQPQHF.

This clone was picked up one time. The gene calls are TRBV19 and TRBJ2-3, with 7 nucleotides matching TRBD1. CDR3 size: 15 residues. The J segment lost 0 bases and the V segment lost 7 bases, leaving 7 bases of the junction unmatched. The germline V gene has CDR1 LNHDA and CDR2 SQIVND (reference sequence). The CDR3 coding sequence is TGTGCCAGTACTACGACAGGGTCTAGCACAGATACGCAGTATTTT. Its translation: CASTTTGSSTDTQYF. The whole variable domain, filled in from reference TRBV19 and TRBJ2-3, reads DGGITQSPKYLFRKEGQNVTLSCEQNLNHDAMYWYRQDPGQGLRLIYYSQIVNDFQKGDIAEGYSVSREKKESFPLTVTSAQKNPTAFYLCASTTTGSSTDTQYFGPGTRLTVL.

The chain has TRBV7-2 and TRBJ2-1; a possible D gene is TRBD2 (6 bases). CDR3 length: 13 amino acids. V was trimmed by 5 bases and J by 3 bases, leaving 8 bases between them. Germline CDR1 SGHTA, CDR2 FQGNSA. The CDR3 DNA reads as TGTGCCAGCAGCCCGACTAGCTACAATGAGCAGTTCTTC. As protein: CASSPTSYNEQFF. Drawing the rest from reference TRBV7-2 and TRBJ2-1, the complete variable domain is GAGVSQSPSNKVTEKGKDVELRCDPISGHTALYWYRQSLGQGLEFLIYFQGNSAPDKSGLPSDRFSAERTGGSVSTLTIQRTQQEDSAVYLCASSPTSYNEQFFGPGTRLTVL.

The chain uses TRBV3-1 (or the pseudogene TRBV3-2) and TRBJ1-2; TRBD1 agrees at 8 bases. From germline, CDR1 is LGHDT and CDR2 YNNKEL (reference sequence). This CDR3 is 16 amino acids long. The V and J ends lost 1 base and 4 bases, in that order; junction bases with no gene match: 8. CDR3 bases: TGTGCCAGCAGCCAAGGTACAGGGGGTAGAAGCTATGGCTACACCTTC. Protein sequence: CASSQGTGGRSYGYTF.

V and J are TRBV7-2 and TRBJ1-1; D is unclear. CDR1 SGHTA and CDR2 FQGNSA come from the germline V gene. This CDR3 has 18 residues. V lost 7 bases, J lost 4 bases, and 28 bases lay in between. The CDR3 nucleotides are TGTGCCAGCATCCGTGGGTCATTAGGGAGGAGCCGGGGCACTGAAGCTTTCTTT. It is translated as CASIRGSLGRSRGTEAFF.

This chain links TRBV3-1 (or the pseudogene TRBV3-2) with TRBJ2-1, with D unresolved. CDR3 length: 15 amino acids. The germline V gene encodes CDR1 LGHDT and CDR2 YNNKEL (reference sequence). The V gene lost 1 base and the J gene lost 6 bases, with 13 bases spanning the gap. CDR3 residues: CASSQVPGMGNEQFF. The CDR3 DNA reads TGTGCCAGCAGCCAAGTCCCAGGTATGGGCAATGAGCAGTTCTTC.

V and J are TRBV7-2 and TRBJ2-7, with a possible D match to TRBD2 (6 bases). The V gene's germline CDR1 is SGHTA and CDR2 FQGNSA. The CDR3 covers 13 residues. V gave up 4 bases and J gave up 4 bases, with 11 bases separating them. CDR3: CASSSRRGYEQYF. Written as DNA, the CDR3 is TGTGCCAGCAGCTCGCGGCGGGGATACGAGCAGTACTTC.

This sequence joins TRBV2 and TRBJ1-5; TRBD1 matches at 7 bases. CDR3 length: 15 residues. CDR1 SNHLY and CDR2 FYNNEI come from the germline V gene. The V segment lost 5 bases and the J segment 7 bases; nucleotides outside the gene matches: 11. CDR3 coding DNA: TGTGCCAGCAGTTACGACAGGGCCGGCGGACAGCCCCAGCATTTT. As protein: CASSYDRAGGQPQHF.

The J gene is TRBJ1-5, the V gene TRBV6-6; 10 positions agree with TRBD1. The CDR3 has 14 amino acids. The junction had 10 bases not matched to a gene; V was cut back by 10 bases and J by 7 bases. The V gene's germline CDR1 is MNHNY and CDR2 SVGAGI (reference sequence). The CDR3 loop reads CAIRTGGARQPQHF. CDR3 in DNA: TGTGCCATTCGGACAGGGGGAGCCCGACAGCCCCAGCATTTT.